This T cell receptor beta chain was found in a study of blood T cells in healthy people across ages. A second PCR, run for roughly 7 to 12 cycles, used a sample-barcoded 5' primer plus a J-beta primer mix. TCRdb processed the 5' RACE reads anew with MiXCR; each CDR3 protein has one entry. The sample lists roughly 1.5 million distinct CDR3 sequences; 40% to 45% were seen once. Germline V CDR1 and CDR2: SGHTA, FQGNSA. The V and J ends lost 6 bases and 1 base respectively, with 12 bases between them. The CDR3 extends over 14 amino acids. This chain connects TRBV7-2 to TRBJ1-2; D unclear. Sequenced sample: blood. The TCR was taken from a woman under 30 in good health. The CDR3 DNA follows: TGTGCCAGCAGTTTCTCGGGTTTTAACTATGGCTACACCTTC. Protein sequence: CASSFSGFNYGYTF.